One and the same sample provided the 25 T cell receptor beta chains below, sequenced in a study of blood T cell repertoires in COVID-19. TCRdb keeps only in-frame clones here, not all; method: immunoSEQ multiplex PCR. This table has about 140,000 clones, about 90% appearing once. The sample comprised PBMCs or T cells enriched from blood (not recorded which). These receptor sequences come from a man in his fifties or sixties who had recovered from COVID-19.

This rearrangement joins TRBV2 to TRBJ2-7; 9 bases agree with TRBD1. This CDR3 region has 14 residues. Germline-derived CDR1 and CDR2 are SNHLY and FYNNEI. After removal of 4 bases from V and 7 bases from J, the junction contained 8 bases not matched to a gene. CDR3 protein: CASSARDRVSEQYF. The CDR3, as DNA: TGTGCCAGCAGTGCCCGGGACAGGGTCTCGGAGCAGTACTTC.

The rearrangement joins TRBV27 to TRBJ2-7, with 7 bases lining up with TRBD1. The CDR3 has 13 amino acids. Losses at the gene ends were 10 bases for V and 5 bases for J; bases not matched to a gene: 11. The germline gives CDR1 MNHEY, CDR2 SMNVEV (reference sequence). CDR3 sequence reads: CATSRGGRNEQYF. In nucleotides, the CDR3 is TGTGCCACCTCCCGAGGGGGCAGAAACGAGCAGTACTTC.

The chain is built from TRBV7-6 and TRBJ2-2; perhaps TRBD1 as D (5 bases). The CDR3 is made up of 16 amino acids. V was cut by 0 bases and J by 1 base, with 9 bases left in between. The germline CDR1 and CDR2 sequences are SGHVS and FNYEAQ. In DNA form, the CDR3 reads TGTGCCAGCAGCTTAGCCCCAGGGTTGAACACCGGGGAGCTGTTTTTT. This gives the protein CASSLAPGLNTGELFF.

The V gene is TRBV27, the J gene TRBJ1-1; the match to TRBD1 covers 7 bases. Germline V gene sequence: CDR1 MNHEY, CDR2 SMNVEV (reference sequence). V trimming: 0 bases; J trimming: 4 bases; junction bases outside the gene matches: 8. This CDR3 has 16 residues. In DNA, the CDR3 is TGTGCCAGCAGTTTATCGACAGGGCAGGCAATCACTGAAGCTTTCTTT. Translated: CASSLSTGQAITEAFF.

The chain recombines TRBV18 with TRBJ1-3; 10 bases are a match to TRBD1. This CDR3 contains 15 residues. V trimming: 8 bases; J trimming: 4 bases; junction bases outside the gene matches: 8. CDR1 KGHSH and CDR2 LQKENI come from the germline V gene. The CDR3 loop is CASQRQGAYGNTIYF. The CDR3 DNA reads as TGTGCCAGCCAAAGACAGGGGGCATACGGAAACACCATATATTTT. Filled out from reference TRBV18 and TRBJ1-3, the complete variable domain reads NAGVMQNPRHLVRRRGQEARLRCSPMKGHSHVYWYRQLPEEGLKFMVYLQKENIIDESGMPKERFSAEFPKEGPSILRIQQVVRGDSAAYFCASQRQGAYGNTIYFGEGSWLTVV.

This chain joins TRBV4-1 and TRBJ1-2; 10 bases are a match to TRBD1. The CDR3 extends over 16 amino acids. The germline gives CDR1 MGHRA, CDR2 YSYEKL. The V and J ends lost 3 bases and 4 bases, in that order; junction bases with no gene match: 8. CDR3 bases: TGCGCCAGCAGCCACTCCCGGGACAGGGGATTCTATGGCTACACCTTC. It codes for CASSHSRDRGFYGYTF.

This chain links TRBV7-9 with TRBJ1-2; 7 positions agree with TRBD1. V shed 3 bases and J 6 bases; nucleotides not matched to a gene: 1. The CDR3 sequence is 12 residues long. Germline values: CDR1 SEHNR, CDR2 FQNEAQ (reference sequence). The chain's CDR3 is CASSFRGDGYTF. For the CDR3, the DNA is TGTGCCAGCAGCTTCAGGGGGGATGGCTACACCTTC.

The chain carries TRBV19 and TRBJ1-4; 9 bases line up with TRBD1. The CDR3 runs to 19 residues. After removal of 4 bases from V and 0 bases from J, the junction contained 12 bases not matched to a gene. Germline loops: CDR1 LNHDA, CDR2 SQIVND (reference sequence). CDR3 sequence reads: CASSKTGTGKSATNEKLFF. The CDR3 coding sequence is TGTGCCAGTAGTAAAACTGGGACAGGGAAGAGTGCAACTAATGAAAAACTGTTTTTT.

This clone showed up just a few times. CDR3: CASADRASGETQYF. The CDR3 DNA reads as TGTGCCAGCGCGGACAGGGCCTCGGGAGAGACCCAGTACTTC. V is TRBV19 and J is TRBJ2-5, with TRBD1 matching over 8 bases. The CDR3 extends over 14 amino acids. Germline values: CDR1 LNHDA, CDR2 SQIVND (reference sequence). V shed 9 bases and J 4 bases; nucleotides not matched to a gene: 10.

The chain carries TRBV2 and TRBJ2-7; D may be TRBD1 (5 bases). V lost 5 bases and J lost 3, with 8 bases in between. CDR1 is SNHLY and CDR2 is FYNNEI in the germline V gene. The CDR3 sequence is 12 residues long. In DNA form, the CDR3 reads TGTGCCAGCAGTTCCGACAGCTACGAGCAGTACTTC. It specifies CASSSDSYEQYF.

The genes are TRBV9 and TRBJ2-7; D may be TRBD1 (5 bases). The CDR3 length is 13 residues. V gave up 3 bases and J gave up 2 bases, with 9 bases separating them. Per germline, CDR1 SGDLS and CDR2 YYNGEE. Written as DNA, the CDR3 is TGTGCCAGCAGCGGTTCAGGGCCCTACGAGCAGTACTTC. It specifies CASSGSGPYEQYF.

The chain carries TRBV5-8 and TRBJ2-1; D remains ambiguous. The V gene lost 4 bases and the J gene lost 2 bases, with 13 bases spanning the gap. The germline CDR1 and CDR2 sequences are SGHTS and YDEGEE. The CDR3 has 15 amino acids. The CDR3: CASSPPISAYNEQFF. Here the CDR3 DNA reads TGTGCCAGCAGCCCACCTATCAGCGCCTACAATGAGCAGTTCTTC.

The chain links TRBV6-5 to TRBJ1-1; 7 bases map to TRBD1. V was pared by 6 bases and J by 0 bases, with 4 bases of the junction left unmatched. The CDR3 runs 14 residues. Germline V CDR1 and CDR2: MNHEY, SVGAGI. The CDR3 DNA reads TGTGCCAGCAGGCCGGGACAGCTGAACACTGAAGCTTTCTTT. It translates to CASRPGQLNTEAFF.

Written as DNA, the CDR3 is TGTGCCAGCAATCGGGACAGGGAGGGAGGCTACACCTTC. The encoded protein is CASNRDREGGYTF. The rearrangement links TRBV9 to TRBJ1-2, with 9 positions matching TRBD1. Unmatched junction bases numbered 8, after V lost 6 bases and J lost 8 bases. This CDR3 has 13 residues. Germline V lookup: CDR1 SGDLS, CDR2 YYNGEE.

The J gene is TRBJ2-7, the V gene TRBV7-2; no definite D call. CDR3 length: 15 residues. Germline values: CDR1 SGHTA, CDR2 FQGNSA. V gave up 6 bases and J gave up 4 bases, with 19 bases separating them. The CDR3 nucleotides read TGTGCCAGCAGACCAGACCCCCTCGCGAGGTACGAGCAGTACTTC. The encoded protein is CASRPDPLARYEQYF.

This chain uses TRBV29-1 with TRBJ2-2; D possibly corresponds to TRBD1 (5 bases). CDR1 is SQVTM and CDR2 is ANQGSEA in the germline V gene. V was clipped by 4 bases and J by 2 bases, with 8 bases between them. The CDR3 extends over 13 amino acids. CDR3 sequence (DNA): TGCAGCGTTGGCCAGGGTAACACCGGGGAGCTGTTTTTT. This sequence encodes CSVGQGNTGELFF.

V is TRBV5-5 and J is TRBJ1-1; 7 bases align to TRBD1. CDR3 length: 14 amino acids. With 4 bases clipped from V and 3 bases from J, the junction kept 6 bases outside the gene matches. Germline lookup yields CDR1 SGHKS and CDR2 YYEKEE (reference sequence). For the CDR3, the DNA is TGTGCCAGCAGCAAACAGGGGCTTCACACTGAAGCTTTCTTT. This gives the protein CASSKQGLHTEAFF.

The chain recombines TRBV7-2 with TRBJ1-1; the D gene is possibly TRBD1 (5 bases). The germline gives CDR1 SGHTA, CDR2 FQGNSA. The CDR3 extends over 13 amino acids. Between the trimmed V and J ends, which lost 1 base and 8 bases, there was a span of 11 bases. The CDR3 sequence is CASSLVGTLEAFF. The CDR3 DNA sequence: TGTGCCAGCAGCTTAGTTGGGACTTTGGAAGCTTTCTTT. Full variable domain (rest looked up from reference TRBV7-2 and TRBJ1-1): GAGVSQSPSNKVTEKGKDVELRCDPISGHTALYWYRQSLGQGLEFLIYFQGNSAPDKSGLPSDRFSAERTGGSVSTLTIQRTQQEDSAVYLCASSLVGTLEAFFGQGTRLTVV.

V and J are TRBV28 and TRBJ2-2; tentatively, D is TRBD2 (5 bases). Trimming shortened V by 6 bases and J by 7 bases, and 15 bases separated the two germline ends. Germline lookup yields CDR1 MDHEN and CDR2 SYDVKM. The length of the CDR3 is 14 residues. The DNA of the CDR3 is TGTGCCAGCAGGAACCATAAGGCGGGCGGGGAGCTGTTTTTT. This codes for CASRNHKAGGELFF.

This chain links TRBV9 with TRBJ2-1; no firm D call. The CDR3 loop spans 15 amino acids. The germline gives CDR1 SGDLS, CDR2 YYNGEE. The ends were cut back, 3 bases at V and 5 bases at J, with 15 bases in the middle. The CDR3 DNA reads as TGTGCCAGCAGCGGCCGGGTCTCCCCAAACAATGAGCAGTTCTTC. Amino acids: CASSGRVSPNNEQFF.

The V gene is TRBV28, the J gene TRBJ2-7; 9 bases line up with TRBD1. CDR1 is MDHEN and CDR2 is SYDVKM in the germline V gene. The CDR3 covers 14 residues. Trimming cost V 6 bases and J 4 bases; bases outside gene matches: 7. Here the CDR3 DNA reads TGTGCCAGCAGCTCGGGACAGGGTTTTTACGAGCAGTACTTC. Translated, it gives CASSSGQGFYEQYF.

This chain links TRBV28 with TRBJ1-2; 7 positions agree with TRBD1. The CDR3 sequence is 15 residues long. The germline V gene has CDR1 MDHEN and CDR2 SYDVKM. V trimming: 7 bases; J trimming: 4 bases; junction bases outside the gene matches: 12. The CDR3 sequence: CASTSGWTGIYGYTF. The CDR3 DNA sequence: TGTGCCAGCACCAGCGGGTGGACAGGTATCTATGGCTACACCTTC.

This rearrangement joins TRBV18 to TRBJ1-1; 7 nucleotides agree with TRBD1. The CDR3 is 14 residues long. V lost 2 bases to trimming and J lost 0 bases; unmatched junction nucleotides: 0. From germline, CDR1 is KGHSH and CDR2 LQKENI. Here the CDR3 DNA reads TGTGCCAGCTCACCAGGGACAGTGAACACTGAAGCTTTCTTT. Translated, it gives CASSPGTVNTEAFF.

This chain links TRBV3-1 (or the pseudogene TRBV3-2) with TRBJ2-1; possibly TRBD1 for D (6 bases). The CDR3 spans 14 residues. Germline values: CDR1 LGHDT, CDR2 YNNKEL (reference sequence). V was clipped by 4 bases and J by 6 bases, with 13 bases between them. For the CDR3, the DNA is TGTGCCAGCAGCCGTTGGACAGCTTCCAATGAGCAGTTCTTC. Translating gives CASSRWTASNEQFF.

Written as DNA, the CDR3 is TGTGCCAGCAGTAACCTAGCGGGGGAAGATACGCAGTATTTT. This translates into CASSNLAGEDTQYF. This chain connects TRBV2 to TRBJ2-3, with 10 bases matching TRBD2. Germline V lookup: CDR1 SNHLY, CDR2 FYNNEI. The CDR3 is made up of 14 amino acids. J was trimmed by 5 bases and V by 5 bases; bases with no gene match: 4.